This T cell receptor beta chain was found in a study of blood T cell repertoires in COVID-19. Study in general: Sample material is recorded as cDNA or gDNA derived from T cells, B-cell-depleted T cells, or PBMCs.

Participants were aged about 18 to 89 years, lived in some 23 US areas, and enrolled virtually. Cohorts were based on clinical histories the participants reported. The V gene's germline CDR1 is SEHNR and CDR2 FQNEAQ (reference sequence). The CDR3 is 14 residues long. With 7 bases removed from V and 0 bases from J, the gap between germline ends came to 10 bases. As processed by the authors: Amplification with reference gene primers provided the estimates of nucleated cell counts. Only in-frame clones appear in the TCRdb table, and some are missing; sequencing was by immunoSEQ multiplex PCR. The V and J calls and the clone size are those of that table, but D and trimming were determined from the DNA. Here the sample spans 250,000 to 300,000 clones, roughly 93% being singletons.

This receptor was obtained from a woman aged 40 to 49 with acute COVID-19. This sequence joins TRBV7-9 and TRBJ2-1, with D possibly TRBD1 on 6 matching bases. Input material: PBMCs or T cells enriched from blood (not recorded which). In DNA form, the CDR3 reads TGTGCCAGCAAGACAGGCCACTCCTACAATGAGCAGTTCTTC. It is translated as CASKTGHSYNEQFF. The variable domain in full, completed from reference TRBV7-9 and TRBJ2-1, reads DTGVSQNPRHKITKRGQNVTFRCDPISEHNRLYWYRQTLGQGPEFLTYFQNEAQLEKSRLLSDRFSAERPKGSFSTLEIQRTEQGDSAMYLCASKTGHSYNEQFFGPGTRLTVL.